The rows below give T cell receptor beta chains drawn from one sample of a study of blood T cells in healthy people across ages. TCRdb analysed the 5' RACE reads with MiXCR anew, one entry per CDR3 protein. The table lists about 510,000 distinct CDR3 sequences, about 26% of them singletons, with approximately 3.6% in the top ten. The same sample was also used in a study of T cells of mothers and their children.

The sample was blood. The receptors originated from a boy between 2 and 10 years old in good health. The CDR3 runs from the conserved cysteine through the conserved F or W. The D gene is left open where the match is weak. Size tells how often a clone was seen (once, few, many) or the class of an expanded clone, and some rows leave it out.

V gene	D gene	J gene	clone size	CDR3 DNA	CDR3 protein
TRBV5-1	NA	TRBJ2-7	many	TGTGCCAGCAGCCAGGACGGCTACGAGCAGTACTTC	CASSQDGYEQYF
TRBV10-3	NA	TRBJ2-7	NA	TGTGCCATCAGTGAGTCGGCCCCGGGAACCTACGAGCAGTACTTC	CAISESAPGTYEQYF
TRBV12-3/TRBV12-4	NA	TRBJ2-6	many	TGTGCCAGCAGGTCCTCTGGGGCCAACGTCCTGACTTTC	CASRSSGANVLTF
TRBV7-2	NA	TRBJ1-1	NA	TGTGCCAGCAGCCCCCTCCAATCCCTGAACACTGAAGCTTTCTTT	CASSPLQSLNTEAFF
TRBV6-5	TRBD2	TRBJ2-7	few	TGTGCCAGCAGCGCCGGGACTAGCGGCCGACAGTACTTC	CASSAGTSGRQYF
TRBV12-3/TRBV12-4	TRBD2	TRBJ2-1	few	TGTGCCAGCAGGGCGGGGGATGCAGAGCAGTTCTTC	CASRAGDAEQFF
TRBV28	NA	TRBJ1-5	NA	TGTGCCAGCAGTTACGGGCAGCCCCAGCATTTT	CASSYGQPQHF
TRBV10-1	NA	TRBJ2-5	NA	TGCGCCAGCAGCAGTAGCAATCAAGAGACCCAGTACTTC	CASSSSNQETQYF
TRBV4-3	NA	TRBJ1-2	few	TGCGCCAGCAGCCAAGATCCGCGGTATGGCTACACCTTC	CASSQDPRYGYTF
TRBV20-1	NA	TRBJ1-2	NA	TGCAGTGCTAGGGTCGAGTGGGGTTCGGGCTATGGCTACACCTTC	CSARVEWGSGYGYTF
TRBV7-3	TRBD1	TRBJ2-1	NA	TGTGCCAGCAGCCGGGACAGGGCCTACAATGAGCAGTTCTTC	CASSRDRAYNEQFF
TRBV20-1	NA	TRBJ2-2	few	TGCAGTGCTAGAGGACCAGGGGCCGGGGAGCTGTTTTTT	CSARGPGAGELFF
TRBV15	NA	TRBJ2-5	NA	TGTGCCACCAGCAGAGATATCGAGAAGCAGTACTTC	CATSRDIEKQYF
TRBV7-9	NA	TRBJ1-1	NA	TGTGCCAGCAGCTACGAAAAAACTGAGGCTTTCTTT	CASSYEKTEAFF
TRBV15	TRBD1	TRBJ2-5	NA	TGTGCCACCAGCAGACCTACAGGGGGCCAAGAGACCCAGTACTTC	CATSRPTGGQETQYF
TRBV5-6	NA	TRBJ2-4	few	TGTGCCAGCAGCGCTTTAAGGAGAGAAGGGAACATTCAGTACTTC	CASSALRREGNIQYF
TRBV19	TRBD2	TRBJ2-1	few	TGTGCCAGTAGCGAGACTAGCGGGAGTCATAACAATGAGCAGTTCTTC	CASSETSGSHNNEQFF
TRBV11-2	NA	TRBJ2-2	few	TGTGCCAGCAGCGGCAGGCTGGGACCCGGGGAGCTGTTTTTT	CASSGRLGPGELFF
TRBV10-1	NA	TRBJ1-3	many	TGCGCCAGCAGTGCAGGGAGCTCTGGAAACACCATATATTTT	CASSAGSSGNTIYF
TRBV7-3	TRBD2	TRBJ2-6	few	TGTGCCAGCAGCTTCGGACTAGCGGGGGGTGGGGCCAACGTCCTGACTTTC	CASSFGLAGGGANVLTF
TRBV4-3	NA	TRBJ1-4	NA	TGCGCCAGCAGCCAAACCCGGGGGGCAACTAATGAAAAACTGTTTTTT	CASSQTRGATNEKLFF
TRBV3-1	NA	TRBJ1-5	NA	TGTGCCAGCAGCCAAGGCGGAGCAGCTATAAGTCAGCCCCAGCATTTT	CASSQGGAAISQPQHF
TRBV20-1	NA	TRBJ1-2	NA	TGCAGTGCTAGAGACAGGGATGGCTACACCTTC	CSARDRDGYTF
TRBV7-9	NA	TRBJ2-3	few	TGTGCCAGCAGTCATAAGGCTAGCGGCACAGATACGCAGTATTTT	CASSHKASGTDTQYF
TRBV5-5	TRBD1	TRBJ1-2	NA	TGTGCCAGCAGCCCCTATGACAGGGTCTATGGCTACACCTTC	CASSPYDRVYGYTF
TRBV12-3/TRBV12-4	NA	TRBJ1-2	NA	TGTGCCAGCAGTCCGACCCCCTATGGCTACACCTTC	CASSPTPYGYTF
TRBV5-1	NA	TRBJ1-1	NA	TGCGCCAGCAGGTGGGGTACGGAGAACACTGAAGCTTTCTTT	CASRWGTENTEAFF
TRBV21-1	NA	TRBJ2-6	few	TGTGCCAGCAGCAAACCGGGAGTGTCGGTCTCTGGGGCCAACGTCCTGACTTTC	CASSKPGVSVSGANVLTF
TRBV7-2	NA	TRBJ1-2	NA	TGTGCCAGCAGCTTAGCGACAGCGCCAAACTATGGCTACACCTTC	CASSLATAPNYGYTF